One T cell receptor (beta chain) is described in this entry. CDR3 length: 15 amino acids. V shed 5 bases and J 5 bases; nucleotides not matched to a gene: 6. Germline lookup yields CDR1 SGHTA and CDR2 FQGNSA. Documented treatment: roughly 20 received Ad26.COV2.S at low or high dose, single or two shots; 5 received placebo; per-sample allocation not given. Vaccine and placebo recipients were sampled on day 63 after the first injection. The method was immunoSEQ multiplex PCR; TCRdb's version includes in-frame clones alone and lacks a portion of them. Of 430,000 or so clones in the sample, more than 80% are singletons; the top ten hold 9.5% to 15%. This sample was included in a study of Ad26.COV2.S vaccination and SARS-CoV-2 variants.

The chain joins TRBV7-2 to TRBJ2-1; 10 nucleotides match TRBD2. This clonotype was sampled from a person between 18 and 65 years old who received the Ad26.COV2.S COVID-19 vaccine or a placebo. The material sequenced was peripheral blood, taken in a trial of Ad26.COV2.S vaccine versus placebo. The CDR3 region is CASSPRTSGNNEQFF. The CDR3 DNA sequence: TGTGCCAGCAGCCCCAGGACTAGCGGTAACAATGAGCAGTTCTTC.